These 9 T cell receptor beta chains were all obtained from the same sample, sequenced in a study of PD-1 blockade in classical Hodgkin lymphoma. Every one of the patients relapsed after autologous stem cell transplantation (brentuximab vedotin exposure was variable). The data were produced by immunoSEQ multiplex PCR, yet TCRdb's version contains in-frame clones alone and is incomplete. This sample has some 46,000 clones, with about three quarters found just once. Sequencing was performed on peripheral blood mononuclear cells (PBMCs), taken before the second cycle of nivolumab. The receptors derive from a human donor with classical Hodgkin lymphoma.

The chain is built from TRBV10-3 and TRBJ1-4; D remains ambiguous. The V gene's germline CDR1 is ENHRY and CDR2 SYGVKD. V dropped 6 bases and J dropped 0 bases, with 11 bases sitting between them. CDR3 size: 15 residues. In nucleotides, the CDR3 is TGTGCCATCAGCGCTTCATACGCAACTAATGAAAAACTGTTTTTT. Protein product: CAISASYATNEKLFF.

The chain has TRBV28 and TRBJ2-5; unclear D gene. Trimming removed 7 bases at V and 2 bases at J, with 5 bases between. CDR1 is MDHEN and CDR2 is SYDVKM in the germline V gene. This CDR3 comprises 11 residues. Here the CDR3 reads CASKIQETQYF. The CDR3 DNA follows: TGTGCCAGCAAGATACAAGAGACCCAGTACTTC.

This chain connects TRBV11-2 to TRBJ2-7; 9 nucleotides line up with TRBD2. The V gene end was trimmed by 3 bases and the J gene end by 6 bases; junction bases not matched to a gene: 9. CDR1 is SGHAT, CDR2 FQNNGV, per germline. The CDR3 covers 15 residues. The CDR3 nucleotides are TGTGCCAGCAGCTTCGATGTGGCGGGGGGGCGCGAGCAGTACTTC. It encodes CASSFDVAGGREQYF.

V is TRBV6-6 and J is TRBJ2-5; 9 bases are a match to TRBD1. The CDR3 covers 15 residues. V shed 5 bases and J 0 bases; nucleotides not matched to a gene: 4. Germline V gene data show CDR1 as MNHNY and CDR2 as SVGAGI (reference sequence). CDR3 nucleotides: TGTGCCAGCAGTCTAGGACAGGGGCACCAAGAGACCCAGTACTTC. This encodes CASSLGQGHQETQYF.

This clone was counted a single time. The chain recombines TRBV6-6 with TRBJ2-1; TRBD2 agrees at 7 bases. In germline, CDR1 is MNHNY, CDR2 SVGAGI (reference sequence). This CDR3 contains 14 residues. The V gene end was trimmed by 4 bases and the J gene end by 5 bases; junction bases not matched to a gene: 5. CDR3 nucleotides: TGTGCCAGCAGTTGGCGGCTAGCGGACAATGAGCAGTTCTTC. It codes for CASSWRLADNEQFF.

Here the CDR3 reads CASSQGTSGSSETQYF. Here the CDR3 DNA reads TGTGCCAGCAGCCAAGGGACTAGCGGGAGTTCAGAGACCCAGTACTTC. The chain employs TRBV7-3 and TRBJ2-5, with 14 bases that match TRBD2. This CDR3 has 16 amino acids. Unmatched junction bases numbered 6, after V lost 5 bases and J lost 4 bases. Germline assignment: CDR1 SGHTA and CDR2 FQGTGA.

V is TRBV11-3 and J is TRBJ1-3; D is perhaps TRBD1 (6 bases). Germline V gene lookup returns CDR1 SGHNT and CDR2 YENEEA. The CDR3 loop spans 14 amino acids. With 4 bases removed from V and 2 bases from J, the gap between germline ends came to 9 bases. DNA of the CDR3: TGTGCCAGCAGCTCCACAGGGCCTGGAAACACCATATATTTT. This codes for CASSSTGPGNTIYF.

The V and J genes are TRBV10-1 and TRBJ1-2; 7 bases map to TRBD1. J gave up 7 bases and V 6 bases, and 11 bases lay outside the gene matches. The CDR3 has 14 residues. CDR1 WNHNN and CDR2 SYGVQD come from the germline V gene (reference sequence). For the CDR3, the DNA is TGCGCCAGCAGCGAGACAGGGCAGGTCACTGGCTACACCTTC. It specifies CASSETGQVTGYTF.

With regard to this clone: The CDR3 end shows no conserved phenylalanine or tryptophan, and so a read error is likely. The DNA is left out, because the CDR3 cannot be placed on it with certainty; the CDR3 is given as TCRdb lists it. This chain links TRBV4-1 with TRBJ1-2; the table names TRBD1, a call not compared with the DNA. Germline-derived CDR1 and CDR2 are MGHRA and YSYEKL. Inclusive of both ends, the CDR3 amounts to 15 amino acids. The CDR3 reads CASSQASRTGGPLVI.